The present entry profiles one T cell receptor (beta chain) with its context. Its antigen remains unidentified. Base qualities are not recorded, but no much larger clone differs from it by a single base. The data stem from a study of immune evolution from preneoplasia to lung adenocarcinoma listed by TCRdb under 2021. Study-level background: HLA loss of heterozygosity was seen in 7%, 15% and 33% of AIS, MIA and ADC lesions, and in no AAH lesions. Class I HLA alleles were inferred from exome data with POLYSOLVER, and allele-specific HLA loss was detected with LOHHLA. The study reported that more than 85 samples were used for TCR sequencing. The immune data were integrated with whole exome sequencing and methylation data from the same cohort of nodules. The study profiled immune contexture across lung adenocarcinoma precursors and invasive adenocarcinoma using immune gene expression, TCR sequencing and multiplex immunofluorescence. Resected precursor lesions (AAH, AIS, MIA) and invasive adenocarcinomas were each compared against paired morphologically normal lung tissue. The sample size depended on which specimens were available, not on a prior power calculation. TCR sequencing data were obtained from 51 patients. A total of roughly 51 patients with pulmonary nodules who underwent surgical resection were included in the overall cohort.

Resection was performed on patients in Japan or China between about 2013 and 2017. Two lung cancer pathologists independently confirmed the histologic diagnosis of each case on H&E slides. Macro-dissection after pathologic assessment enriched premalignant or tumor cells for nucleic acid extraction. DNA was isolated from FFPE tissue using the AllPrep DNA/RNA FFPE Kit. The germline V gene (reference sequence) yields LNHDA for CDR1 and SQIVND for CDR2. Including the terminal cysteine and phenylalanine, the CDR3 comprises 17 residues. Left in the record is the CDR3 DNA by itself, 51 bases read in frame from the first base. The V end gives up 5 bases and the J end 4 bases, leaving 15 bases in the junction not matched to a gene. TCR beta CDR3 regions were sequenced from DNA using the immunoSEQ hsTCRbeta Kit. The original methods were these. TCR sequencing data were analysed with the ImmunoSEQ Analyzer. T cell clonality was calculated on productive rearrangements as 1 minus Pielou's evenness. The inverse Simpson index, applied to productive templates, was used to measure T cell diversity. T cell density was defined as TCR beta template counts normalized to usable DNA, with usable DNA estimated by amplifying and sequencing housekeeping genes. Two-sided Kruskal-Wallis tests were used to compare TCR metrics between histologic stages. TCRdb mirrors the immuneACCESS table, restricted to in-frame sequences. Some clones are absent from its copies; in checked studies, under half trace to an unresolved V gene, and the reason for the others is unknown. V and J calls and clone size are copied from that table; D and trimming were computed from the DNA. In all, the sample holds some 11,000 clones, and 80% to 90% of those were seen once. More than 3% of the sample goes to the ten largest clones.

What the authors observed across the whole study: Normal lung showed the highest clonality, whereas later-stage lesions appeared to have higher T cell density and diversity but lower clonality. T cell clonality was highest in KRAS-mutant nodules compared with EGFR-mutant or double wild-type lesions. Normal lung had the highest top T cell clone frequencies, which appeared to decline progressively from AAH through AIS, MIA and invasive adenocarcinoma. The findings rested on association rather than direct causation, and larger cohorts with long-term follow-up and longitudinal biopsies were considered necessary. All patients were from Japan and China, so applicability to Western populations was uncertain.

The sample consisted of FFPE minimally invasive lung adenocarcinoma tissue. The cell subset or site label here, explained by the study, means: micro-invasive lung adenocarcinoma (MIA). The receptor's source is a person aged 65 to 85 with lung adenocarcinoma. The chain is made from TRBV19 and TRBJ2-3, and TRBD1 aligns with 7 junction nucleotides. The CDR3 protein sequence reads: CASSFRQGPGLPDTQYF. The DNA is TGTGCCAGTAGTTTCAGACAGGGACCAGGCCTACCAGATACGCAGTATTTT.